One sample yielded the 29 T cell receptor beta chains listed below, sequenced in a study of cytomegalovirus exposure and HLA in healthy donors. With 60 Vbeta and 13 Jbeta primers, the PCR was carried out. Some clones are missing from TCRdb's copy, which holds only in-frame ones; the method was immunoSEQ multiplex PCR. The sample shows 160,000 or so clones, around 82% of them seen only once. What was sequenced was PBMCs. The receptors were gathered from a man aged 25 to 40 in good health and CMV-seronegative.

This chain uses TRBV6-1 with TRBJ1-1; TRBD1 might be the D (5 bases). Germline CDR1 MNHNS, CDR2 SASEGT. With 4 bases removed from V and 7 bases from J, the gap between germline ends came to 16 bases. The CDR3 spans 14 residues. CDR3 coding DNA: TGTGCCAGCAGTGGGCCGCAGGGAAGAGGTGAAGCTTTCTTT. This codes for CASSGPQGRGEAFF.

This clone was seen only a few times. The chain joins TRBV29-1 to TRBJ2-4; possibly TRBD2 for D (5 bases). CDR1 and CDR2 (germline): SQVTM, ANQGSEA. The CDR3 length is 13 residues. Trimming left V 4 bases short and J 0 bases short, with 7 bases between. Here the CDR3 reads CSVAREAKNIQYF. The CDR3 nucleotides are TGCAGCGTTGCCCGGGAAGCCAAAAACATTCAGTACTTC.

The chain uses TRBV7-8 and TRBJ2-7, with TRBD2 matching 8 bases. Germline V gives CDR1 SGHVS, CDR2 FQNEAQ. The CDR3 contains 15 residues. Unmatched junction bases numbered 10, after V lost 5 bases and J lost 4 bases. The CDR3: CASSPAGVPGYEQYF. CDR3 sequence (DNA): TGTGCCAGCAGCCCAGCGGGGGTCCCAGGGTACGAGCAGTACTTC.

The chain employs TRBV30 and TRBJ1-3; no definite D call. Trimming stripped 5 bases from V and 8 bases from J, with 13 bases between. Per germline, CDR1 GTSNPN and CDR2 SVGIG (reference sequence). This CDR3 comprises 12 residues. CDR3 in amino acids: CAWERERHTIYF. The CDR3 nucleotides are TGTGCCTGGGAGAGGGAGAGGCACACCATATATTTT.

The J gene is TRBJ2-1, the V gene TRBV2; possibly TRBD1 for D (6 bases). Germline CDR1 is SNHLY and CDR2 is FYNNEI. Trimming shortened V by 7 bases and J by 5 bases, and 15 bases separated the two germline ends. This CDR3 spans 14 amino acids. CDR3 protein: CASIPPDRNNEQFF. Here the CDR3 DNA reads TGTGCCAGCATTCCTCCGGACAGAAACAATGAGCAGTTCTTC.

This clone has just a few counts. The V call is TRBV6-5, the J call TRBJ1-1; a weak D match, TRBD1 (5 bases). CDR1 and CDR2 (germline): MNHEY, SVGAGI. Trimming removed 2 bases from V and 1 base from J, with 8 bases in between. The CDR3 sequence is 14 residues long. The CDR3 sequence: CASSYLDRNTEAFF. Here the CDR3 DNA reads TGTGCCAGCAGTTACCTTGACAGGAACACTGAAGCTTTCTTT.

The rearrangement links TRBV29-1 to TRBJ1-2, with 7 bases lining up with TRBD1. The CDR3 sequence is 12 residues long. The trim removed 4 bases at V and 4 bases at J, leaving 3 bases unmatched. CDR1 and CDR2 (germline): SQVTM, ANQGSEA. The CDR3 loop is CSVGGQSYGYTF. CDR3 nucleotide sequence: TGCAGCGTTGGGGGACAGTCCTATGGCTACACCTTC.

The chain employs TRBV15 and TRBJ2-1; perhaps TRBD2 as D (6 bases). Looked up from germline, CDR1 is LNHNV and CDR2 is YYDKDF (reference sequence). Trimming shortened V by 5 bases and J by 5 bases, and 10 bases separated the two germline ends. This CDR3 region has 13 residues. The CDR3 loop reads CATSRGTHNEQFF. CDR3 nucleotide sequence: TGTGCCACCAGCCGGGGGACCCACAATGAGCAGTTCTTC.

The CDR3 reads CASSPDRALYGYTF. CDR3 bases: TGTGCCAGCAGTCCGGACAGGGCTCTCTATGGCTACACCTTC. The V and J genes are TRBV6-1 and TRBJ1-2; 8 bases fit TRBD1. This CDR3 has 14 residues. CDR1 is MNHNS, CDR2 SASEGT, per germline. V lost 5 bases to trimming and J lost 4 bases; unmatched junction nucleotides: 6.

The rearrangement joins TRBV18 to TRBJ2-7, with D possibly matching TRBD1 (6 bases). This CDR3 is built from 14 residues. Germline V gene sequence: CDR1 KGHSH, CDR2 LQKENI. V lost 0 bases to trimming and J lost 1 base, with 7 bases between them. The DNA for the CDR3 is TGTGCCAGCTCACCACCGACAGGATCCTACGAGCAGTACTTC. Translated: CASSPPTGSYEQYF.

The chain recombines TRBV5-1 with TRBJ2-2; 8 bases match TRBD1. The V gene's germline CDR1 is SGHRS and CDR2 YFSETQ. The CDR3 consists of 16 residues. V trimming: 3 bases; J trimming: 1 base; junction bases outside the gene matches: 5. The CDR3 nucleotides are TGCGCCAGCAGCTCCCTCGGGACAGGGAACACCGGGGAGCTGTTTTTT. This codes for CASSSLGTGNTGELFF.

This chain uses TRBV9 with TRBJ2-1; possible D gene TRBD1, 6 bases. Germline values: CDR1 SGDLS, CDR2 YYNGEE. Trimming left V 0 bases short and J 4 bases short, with 11 bases between. The CDR3 totals 15 residues. This CDR3 is CASSVELGGYNEQFF. In nucleotides, the CDR3 is TGTGCCAGCAGCGTAGAACTAGGGGGTTACAATGAGCAGTTCTTC.

This clone occurred a few times. This rearrangement joins TRBV30 to TRBJ1-6; the D gene is possibly TRBD1 (5 bases). Germline-derived CDR1 and CDR2 are GTSNPN and SVGIG (reference sequence). V was pared by 2 bases and J by 5 bases, with 13 bases between. The CDR3 is made up of 15 amino acids. The CDR3 coding sequence is TGTGCCTGGAGTAGACAAGGGGCCGATAATTCACCCCTCCACTTT. Amino acid sequence: CAWSRQGADNSPLHF. Supplemented by reference TRBV30 and TRBJ1-6, the full variable domain reads SQTIHQWPATLVQPVGSPLSLECTVEGTSNPNLYWYRQAAGRGLQLLFYSVGIGQISSEVPQNLSASRPQDRQFILSSKKLLLSDSGFYLCAWSRQGADNSPLHFGNGTRLTVT.

The chain combines TRBV2 with TRBJ2-7; 15 nucleotides align to TRBD2. The junction had 5 bases not matched to a gene; V was cut back by 6 bases and J by 2 bases. This CDR3 has 16 residues. Germline lookup yields CDR1 SNHLY and CDR2 FYNNEI. CDR3 bases: TGTGCCAGCAGGGGACTAGCGGGGGGCCACACCTACGAGCAGTACTTC. Residues: CASRGLAGGHTYEQYF. Supplemented by reference TRBV2 and TRBJ2-7, the full variable domain reads EPEVTQTPSHQVTQMGQEVILRCVPISNHLYFYWYRQILGQKVEFLVSFYNNEISEKSEIFDDQFSVERPDGSNFTLKIRSTKLEDSAMYFCASRGLAGGHTYEQYFGPGTRLTVT.

The chain employs TRBV7-6 and TRBJ1-4; the D is unclear. V was trimmed by 5 bases and J by 9 bases, leaving 16 bases between them. The CDR3 consists of 14 residues. CDR1 and CDR2 from the germline V gene are SGHVS and FNYEAQ. CDR3 residues: CASSIDPSVKKLFF. The CDR3 nucleotides are TGTGCCAGCAGCATCGACCCTAGCGTCAAAAAACTGTTTTTT.

The chain is built from TRBV7-2 and TRBJ1-5; D is possibly TRBD1 (5 bases). Germline V CDR1 and CDR2: SGHTA, FQGNSA. Deletions cut 1 base from V and 11 bases from J, with 15 bases between. The CDR3 consists of 14 residues. CDR3 nucleotides: TGTGCCAGCAGCTTAGAGGTGGAGACGGGGGCCCAGCATTTT. It encodes CASSLEVETGAQHF.

V usage is TRBV4-3 and J usage is TRBJ2-7; D might be TRBD1 (5 bases). Germline CDR1 LGHNA, CDR2 YSLEER. The CDR3 is 15 amino acids. V was pared by 1 base and J by 0 bases, with 10 bases between. CDR3 coding DNA: TGCGCCAGCAGCCAAGCGAGACAGCCCTCCTACGAGCAGTACTTC. Encoded protein: CASSQARQPSYEQYF.

In regard to this clone: The sample has other DNA sequences that encode this CDR3 too. CDR3: CASSLAGGEETQYF. The DNA of the CDR3 is TGCGCCAGCAGCTTGGCGGGAGGTGAAGAGACCCAGTACTTC. The chain combines TRBV5-1 with TRBJ2-5; 7 bases map to TRBD2. Germline CDR1 is SGHRS and CDR2 is YFSETQ. The CDR3 has 14 amino acids. The junction had 2 bases not matched to a gene; V was cut back by 0 bases and J by 3 bases.

The chain joins TRBV2 to TRBJ2-7, with TRBD2 identical over 10 bases. V trimming: 3 bases; J trimming: 0 bases; junction bases outside the gene matches: 8. CDR1 SNHLY and CDR2 FYNNEI come from the germline V gene. The CDR3 has 17 amino acids. CDR3 region: CASSDLLAGASSYEQYF. The CDR3 nucleotides read TGTGCCAGCAGTGATCTGCTAGCGGGGGCCAGCTCCTACGAGCAGTACTTC.

The V and J genes are TRBV4-2 and TRBJ2-7, with 11 bases matching TRBD2. Germline lookup yields CDR1 LGHNA and CDR2 YNFKEQ. This CDR3 region has 16 residues. V lost 5 bases and J lost 5; bases outside the gene matches: 11. In DNA form, the CDR3 reads TGTGCCAGCAGCGATATTGCTAGCGGGAGGTCCAACGAGCAGTACTTC. Its protein product is CASSDIASGRSNEQYF.

The V and J genes are TRBV5-6 and TRBJ1-2; tentatively, D is TRBD1 (5 bases). V was clipped by 0 bases and J by 5 bases, with 11 bases between them. This CDR3 is 14 amino acids long. Germline CDR1 is SGHDT and CDR2 is YYEEEE. The CDR3 bases are TGTGCCAGCAGCTTGGAGGGGATTGGGTATGGCTACACCTTC. It translates to CASSLEGIGYGYTF.

This chain connects TRBV5-1 to TRBJ2-3; TRBD2 matches at 8 bases. Germline CDR1 reads SGHRS; CDR2 reads YFSETQ. Trimming removed 0 bases from V and 6 bases from J; junction bases left unmatched: 15. CDR3 size: 18 residues. DNA for the CDR3: TGCGCCAGCAGCTTGGCCAAAACCTTCGGGGGGGCAAGGGATACGCAGTATTTT. It encodes CASSLAKTFGGARDTQYF.

The V and J genes are TRBV15 and TRBJ1-1; no definite D call. The germline V gene has CDR1 LNHNV and CDR2 YYDKDF (reference sequence). The ends were cut back, 0 bases at V and 11 bases at J, with 10 bases in the middle. The CDR3 totals 12 residues. In nucleotides, the CDR3 is TGTGCCACCAGCAGAGACGCTGTGGAGGCTTTCTTT. Its translation: CATSRDAVEAFF.

The chain carries TRBV28 and TRBJ2-2, with D possibly being TRBD1 (6 bases). With 7 bases removed from V and 5 bases from J, the gap between germline ends came to 11 bases. This CDR3 region has 13 residues. The germline V gene has CDR1 MDHEN and CDR2 SYDVKM. CDR3 coding DNA: TGTGCCAGCAACAGGGTCGAAACCGGGGAGCTGTTTTTT. This translates into CASNRVETGELFF.

As DNA, the CDR3 is TGTGCCAGCAGCCAAGAGTCCTGGGGGGGATACGAGCAGTACTTC. This sequence encodes CASSQESWGGYEQYF. The chain couples TRBV14 to TRBJ2-7; TRBD2 agrees at 7 bases. Germline values: CDR1 SGHDN, CDR2 FVKESK. J gave up 4 bases and V 0 bases, and 6 bases lay outside the gene matches. The CDR3 has 15 amino acids.

The chain has TRBV11-3 and TRBJ2-7; 10 nucleotides agree with TRBD1. The CDR3 extends over 17 amino acids. V lost 5 bases, J lost 2 bases, and 12 bases stayed unmatched. Germline CDR1 reads SGHNT; CDR2 reads YENEEA. CDR3 sequence reads: CASSPYRGTGATYEQYF. The CDR3 region has the DNA TGTGCCAGCAGCCCCTACAGGGGGACAGGGGCCACCTACGAGCAGTACTTC.

This clone was detected a few times. The chain uses TRBV2 and TRBJ2-7, with D perhaps TRBD2 (7 bases). V was pared by 4 bases and J by 4 bases, with 20 bases between. Germline V gives CDR1 SNHLY, CDR2 FYNNEI. CDR3 size: 16 residues. CDR3 sequence: CASSALGGGLHYEQYF. The CDR3 nucleotides read TGTGCCAGCAGTGCCCTAGGGGGGGGGCTCCATTACGAGCAGTACTTC. The entire variable domain, with the rest obtained from reference TRBV2 and TRBJ2-7, is as follows: EPEVTQTPSHQVTQMGQEVILRCVPISNHLYFYWYRQILGQKVEFLVSFYNNEISEKSEIFDDQFSVERPDGSNFTLKIRSTKLEDSAMYFCASSALGGGLHYEQYFGPGTRLTVT.

V is TRBV23-1 and J is TRBJ1-3; tentative D call: TRBD1 (5 bases). TRBV23-1 is an open reading frame whose function is uncertain. The V end was cut by 10 bases, the J end by 6 bases, with 10 bases between. The CDR3 length is 11 residues. The CDR3 nucleotides read TGCGCCACGGGGGGAGAAAACACCATATATTTT. Its protein product is CATGGENTIYF.

This chain connects TRBV27 to TRBJ1-2, with 11 bases matching TRBD1. J lost 4 bases, V lost 5 bases, and 9 bases had no gene match. CDR1 is MNHEY, CDR2 SMNVEV, per germline (reference sequence). CDR3 length: 16 amino acids. CDR3 sequence: CASSTDPGQGVYGYTF. The CDR3 region has the DNA TGTGCCAGCAGTACGGATCCGGGACAGGGGGTCTATGGCTACACCTTC.